The 18 T cell receptor beta chains below were found in one sample sequenced in a study of blood T cell repertoires in COVID-19. Repertoires were generated with immunoSEQ multiplex PCR, while TCRdb's copy carries only in-frame clones and drops some. The sample has hundreds of thousands of clones, around 82% seen once. Material for sequencing was PBMCs or T cells enriched from blood (not recorded which). The receptors were gathered from a middle-aged woman who had been exposed to COVID-19.

The chain links TRBV5-4 to TRBJ2-1, with 14 bases identical to TRBD2. This CDR3 has 18 amino acids. Germline V gene sequence: CDR1 SGHNT, CDR2 YYREEE (reference sequence). The V segment lost 3 bases and the J segment 2 bases; nucleotides outside the gene matches: 7. The chain's CDR3 is CASSSGTSGGYAYNEQFF. CDR3 DNA: TGTGCCAGCAGCTCCGGGACTAGCGGGGGTTATGCCTACAATGAGCAGTTCTTC.

The chain joins TRBV20-1 to TRBJ1-2, with TRBD1 as a possible D gene (6 bases). Germline CDR1 is DFQATT and CDR2 is SNEGSKA (reference sequence). The CDR3 sequence is 11 residues long. The ends were cut back, 5 bases at V and 7 bases at J, with 11 bases in the middle. The CDR3 DNA is TGCAGTGCTTACAGGGCAGGTGGCTACACCTTC. The encoded protein is CSAYRAGGYTF.

The chain employs TRBV5-1 and TRBJ1-2, with TRBD1 matching 9 bases. This CDR3 is built from 15 residues. Germline loops: CDR1 SGHRS, CDR2 YFSETQ. V lost 4 bases, J lost 2 bases, and 6 bases stayed unmatched. CDR3 protein: CASSVTDRGNYGYTF. CDR3 coding DNA: TGCGCCAGCAGCGTAACGGACAGGGGAAACTATGGCTACACCTTC. Filled out from reference TRBV5-1 and TRBJ1-2, the complete variable domain reads KAGVTQTPRYLIKTRGQQVTLSCSPISGHRSVSWYQQTPGQGLQFLFEYFSETQRNKGNFPGRFSGRQFSNSRSEMNVSTLELGDSALYLCASSVTDRGNYGYTFGSGTRLTVV.

The rearrangement uses TRBV3-1 (or the pseudogene TRBV3-2) and TRBJ1-2; 8 positions match TRBD1. The germline V gene has CDR1 LGHDT and CDR2 YNNKEL (reference sequence). The CDR3 contains 16 residues. V gave up 11 bases and J gave up 3 bases; unmatched junction bases: 17. CDR3 amino acids: CAGRLIRDRRDYGYTF. The DNA for the CDR3 is TGTGCCGGCCGATTGATACGGGACAGGAGGGACTATGGCTACACCTTC.

Turning to this clone: The identical CDR3 is also encoded by other nucleotide sequences in the sample. The V gene is TRBV28, the J gene TRBJ1-2; D gene uncertain. The CDR3 has 11 amino acids. With 2 bases removed from V and 8 bases from J, the gap between germline ends came to 6 bases. Germline assignment: CDR1 MDHEN and CDR2 SYDVKM. The CDR3 DNA sequence: TGTGCCAGCAGTTTACGGGGAGGCTACACCTTC. Amino acids: CASSLRGGYTF.

V is TRBV7-2 and J is TRBJ2-3, with TRBD1 matching over 8 bases. The V gene end was trimmed by 2 bases and the J gene end by 3 bases; junction bases not matched to a gene: 16. From germline, CDR1 is SGHTA and CDR2 FQGNSA. CDR3 length equals 19 residues. In DNA, the CDR3 is TGTGCCAGCAGCTTAACCAACTCATACAGGGGGGTAACAACAGATACGCAGTATTTT. Protein sequence: CASSLTNSYRGVTTDTQYF.

The V gene is TRBV18, the J gene TRBJ1-2, with D maybe TRBD1 (6 bases). The germline V gene encodes CDR1 KGHSH and CDR2 LQKENI. This CDR3 comprises 17 residues. V lost 4 bases, J lost 0 bases, and 18 bases lay in between. The CDR3 loop reads CASSLPGRDTSNYGYTF. DNA of the CDR3: TGTGCCAGCTCACTCCCCGGTCGGGACACCTCTAACTATGGCTACACCTTC.

The chain recombines TRBV9 with TRBJ2-7; TRBD2 is a possible D gene (5 bases). The CDR3 totals 15 residues. V was clipped by 3 bases and J by 7 bases, with 20 bases between them. The germline gives CDR1 SGDLS, CDR2 YYNGEE. CDR3 loop: CASSAHPGGGNEQYF. The CDR3 DNA reads TGTGCCAGCAGCGCCCACCCCGGCGGAGGAAATGAGCAGTACTTC.

The V call is TRBV30, the J call TRBJ1-1, with TRBD1 identical over 8 bases. Per the germline V gene, CDR1 is GTSNPN and CDR2 is SVGIG (reference sequence). This CDR3 has 12 residues. J was trimmed by 7 bases and V by 6 bases; bases with no gene match: 7. This chain's CDR3 is CACSTGVHEAFF. For the CDR3, the DNA is TGTGCCTGTTCGACAGGGGTTCATGAAGCTTTCTTT.

The rearrangement joins TRBV5-1 to TRBJ2-3; 8 bases map to TRBD2. With 4 bases clipped from V and 2 bases from J, the junction kept 6 bases outside the gene matches. This CDR3 has 15 residues. Per germline, CDR1 SGHRS and CDR2 YFSETQ. CDR3 protein: CASSLLLAATDTQYF. The DNA for the CDR3 is TGCGCCAGCAGCCTGCTACTAGCGGCCACAGATACGCAGTATTTT.

This clone was observed a single time. The rearrangement links TRBV27 to TRBJ1-2; TRBD1 matches 8 bases. This CDR3 has 15 amino acids. V was clipped by 6 bases and J by 8 bases; unmatched bases: 14. The germline gives CDR1 MNHEY, CDR2 SMNVEV (reference sequence). The CDR3 reads CASRSPVRGQSGYTF. The CDR3 DNA reads as TGTGCCAGCAGATCCCCCGTCAGGGGGCAATCCGGCTACACCTTC.

The rearrangement links TRBV1 to TRBJ2-3; the D call in the table, TRBD2, was not verified against the DNA. TRBV1 is termed a pseudogene. The CDR3 is made up of 18 amino acids. The DNA of the CDR3 is TGCACCAGCAGCCAAAAACGACTAGCGGGGATCTTCACAGATACGCAGTATTTT. Its translation is CTSSQKRLAGIFTDTQYF.

The chain is built from TRBV4-3 and TRBJ1-1, with D uncertain. Germline V gene sequence: CDR1 LGHNA, CDR2 YSLEER. The V and J ends lost 0 bases and 0 bases respectively, with 11 bases between them. The CDR3 runs to 16 residues. The CDR3, as DNA: TGCGCCAGCAGCCAAGATCTAGCAGGCATGAACACTGAAGCTTTCTTT. It yields the protein CASSQDLAGMNTEAFF.

The chain joins TRBV5-1 to TRBJ1-2; D is ambiguous. The CDR3 has 12 residues. The V and J ends lost 2 bases and 6 bases respectively, with 8 bases between them. Germline V gene data show CDR1 as SGHRS and CDR2 as YFSETQ. The CDR3 is CASSFNGDGYTF. The CDR3 region has the DNA TGCGCCAGCAGCTTTAACGGGGATGGCTACACCTTC.

The chain links TRBV7-8 to TRBJ1-1; D gene unclear. The CDR3 length is 12 residues. Germline CDR1 is SGHVS and CDR2 is FQNEAQ. V was cut by 5 bases and J by 7 bases, with 11 bases left in between. CDR3 sequence reads: CASSRGVGEAFF. The CDR3 DNA reads as TGTGCCAGCAGCCGCGGGGTCGGTGAAGCTTTCTTT.

V usage is TRBV7-3 and J usage is TRBJ1-6, with no clear D. V gave up 2 bases and J gave up 3 bases, with 17 bases separating them. The CDR3 is 18 residues long. Germline CDR1 SGHTA, CDR2 FQGTGA. The CDR3 nucleotides are TGTGCCAGCAGCTTAGGAGGTTCAACGCGGGACTATAATTCACCCCTCCACTTT. Protein sequence: CASSLGGSTRDYNSPLHF.

J is TRBJ1-4 and V is TRBV28, with D hard to call. The CDR3 runs to 16 residues. V lost 2 bases and J 0 bases, leaving 10 bases between the germline ends. CDR1 is MDHEN and CDR2 is SYDVKM in the germline V gene. CDR3 nucleotides: TGTGCCAGCAGTTTAGAGGGCGTCGCAACTAATGAAAAACTGTTTTTT. Protein: CASSLEGVATNEKLFF.

This clone has only one observation. The chain couples TRBV5-4 to TRBJ1-1; D is possibly TRBD1 (6 bases). CDR3 length: 16 amino acids. Germline CDR1 reads SGHNT; CDR2 reads YYREEE (reference sequence). Trimming pared 0 bases from V and 6 bases from J, leaving 18 bases between. CDR3 nucleotide sequence: TGTGCCAGCAGCTTGGGAGGGGGTTCTTATTTCGCTGAAGCTTTCTTT. Translating gives CASSLGGGSYFAEAFF.